These 26 T cell receptor beta chains came from one sample sequenced in a study of blood T cell repertoires in COVID-19. Measured with immunoSEQ multiplex PCR; TCRdb has only the in-frame clones, and not every one. The data contain about 200,000 clones, around nine tenths of them singletons. The sample comprised peripheral blood. The receptors derive from a man between 50 and 59 years old with COVID-19, enrolled during active disease.

This rearrangement joins TRBV7-3 to TRBJ2-3; TRBD2 agrees at 13 bases. The V gene's germline CDR1 is SGHTA and CDR2 FQGTGA. The CDR3 runs to 20 residues. After removal of 2 bases from V and 3 bases from J, the junction contained 14 bases not matched to a gene. The CDR3 is CASSLGPTSGGARWTDTQYF. The CDR3 nucleotides are TGTGCCAGCAGCTTAGGACCCACTAGCGGGGGGGCACGTTGGACAGATACGCAGTATTTT.

The V call is TRBV6-5, the J call TRBJ2-7, with TRBD2 identical over 7 bases. The CDR3 is made up of 15 amino acids. V was pared by 3 bases and J by 2 bases, with 7 bases of the junction left unmatched. Germline V gives CDR1 MNHEY, CDR2 SVGAGI. CDR3 DNA: TGTGCCAGCAGTTATACGTGGGGAGGGGCCTACGAGCAGTACTTC. Amino acids: CASSYTWGGAYEQYF.

This clone was observed once. The gene calls are TRBV2 and TRBJ2-3, with 8 bases that match TRBD2. Germline-derived CDR1 and CDR2 are SNHLY and FYNNEI. J was trimmed by 0 bases and V by 7 bases; bases with no gene match: 9. The CDR3 has 16 residues. CDR3 bases: TGTGCCAGCAAACGTCTGGCTAGCGGGAGCACAGATACGCAGTATTTT. Its translation is CASKRLASGSTDTQYF.

The chain links TRBV5-8 to TRBJ2-3; TRBD2 agrees at 7 bases. Trimming removed 1 base from V and 4 bases from J; junction bases left unmatched: 6. The length of the CDR3 is 15 residues. In germline, CDR1 is SGHTS, CDR2 YDEGEE. The CDR3 DNA reads as TGTGCCAGCAGCTTGTTGGCGGGAGCAGCAGATACGCAGTATTTT. Translated, it gives CASSLLAGAADTQYF. The full variable domain, completed using reference TRBV5-8 and TRBJ2-3, is EAGVTQSPTHLIKTRGQQATLRCSPISGHTSVYWYQQALGLGLQFLLWYDEGEERNRGNFPPRFSGRQFPNYSSELNVNALELEDSALYLCASSLLAGAADTQYFGPGTRLTVL.

The chain is built from TRBV28 and TRBJ2-7, with TRBD2 matching over 8 bases. The germline V gene has CDR1 MDHEN and CDR2 SYDVKM. The CDR3 extends over 13 amino acids. The chain's CDR3 is CTTRGGPSYEQYF. CDR3 DNA sequence: TGTACAACACGGGGGGGCCCTTCCTACGAGCAGTACTTC. The entire variable domain, with the rest obtained from reference TRBV28 and TRBJ2-7, is as follows: DVKVTQSSRYLVKRTGEKVFLECVQDMDHENMFWYRQDPGLGLRLIYFSYDVKMKEKGDIPEGYSVSREKKERFSLILESASTNQTSMYLCTTRGGPSYEQYFGPGTRLTVT.

This clone has a handful of counts. V usage is TRBV30 and J usage is TRBJ2-2; 7 bases fit TRBD1. Germline CDR1 and CDR2: GTSNPN and SVGIG (reference sequence). J gave up 2 bases and V 0 bases, and 9 bases lay outside the gene matches. The CDR3 is 17 residues long. The CDR3 sequence: CAWSVIFGTDNTGELFF. CDR3 nucleotide sequence: TGTGCCTGGAGTGTCATCTTCGGGACAGACAACACCGGGGAGCTGTTTTTT.

This chain joins TRBV15 and TRBJ2-7, with D maybe TRBD1 (5 bases). This CDR3 has 13 amino acids. Germline lookup yields CDR1 LNHNV and CDR2 YYDKDF (reference sequence). Trimming cost V 0 bases and J 6 bases, with 9 bases left between them. CDR3 protein: CATSRDPTGEQYF. The CDR3 DNA follows: TGTGCCACCAGCAGAGATCCTACAGGCGAGCAGTACTTC. Full variable domain (remainder filled in from reference TRBV15 and TRBJ2-7): DAMVIQNPRYQVTQFGKPVTLSCSQTLNHNVMYWYQQKSSQAPKLLFHYYDKDFNNEADTPDNFQSRRPNTSFCFLDIRSPGLGDTAMYLCATSRDPTGEQYFGPGTRLTVT.

The chain has TRBV6-5 and TRBJ2-1; tentative D call: TRBD2 (5 bases). The CDR3 runs 15 residues. CDR1 is MNHEY and CDR2 is SVGAGI in the germline V gene. The V and J ends lost 0 bases and 8 bases respectively, with 14 bases between them. CDR3 coding DNA: TGTGCCAGCAGTTACTCAGGGAGTCAATTCGATGAGCAGTTCTTC. Encoded protein: CASSYSGSQFDEQFF.

The rearrangement links TRBV28 to TRBJ2-1, with 11 bases identical to TRBD2. The CDR3 runs to 15 residues. J lost 15 bases, V lost 3 bases, and 13 bases had no gene match. Per germline, CDR1 MDHEN and CDR2 SYDVKM. For the CDR3, the DNA is TGTGCCAGCAGTTTGGGTGGGACTAGCGGTACACTTGGGTTCTTC. Encoded protein: CASSLGGTSGTLGFF.

V gene TRBV7-3 combines with J gene TRBJ2-3; D may be TRBD2 (5 bases). The ends were cut back, 5 bases at V and 6 bases at J, with 15 bases in the middle. CDR3 length: 14 amino acids. Per germline, CDR1 SGHTA and CDR2 FQGTGA. CDR3 amino acids: CASSRTQSGDTQYF. As DNA, the CDR3 is TGTGCCAGCAGCCGAACCCAGAGCGGCGATACGCAGTATTTT.

The chain combines TRBV2 with TRBJ2-7, with a possible D match to TRBD2 (6 bases). Germline V CDR1 and CDR2: SNHLY, FYNNEI. CDR3 length equals 13 residues. V was pared by 7 bases and J by 2 bases, with 12 bases between. CDR3 in amino acids: CASTRDLAYEQYF. CDR3 nucleotide sequence: TGTGCCAGCACGAGGGACTTAGCCTACGAGCAGTACTTC.

The chain recombines TRBV3-1 (or the pseudogene TRBV3-2) with TRBJ2-2; possibly TRBD2 for D (5 bases). Germline V CDR1 and CDR2: LGHDT, YNNKEL (reference sequence). The CDR3 runs 16 residues. Trimming shortened V by 1 base and J by 3 bases, and 12 bases separated the two germline ends. The CDR3 loop reads CASSQGHSGDTGELFF. The DNA for the CDR3 is TGTGCCAGCAGCCAAGGTCATTCCGGGGACACCGGGGAGCTGTTTTTT.

The chain combines TRBV12-3 or TRBV12-4 with TRBJ2-3; 8 bases agree with TRBD2. CDR3 length: 13 residues. CDR3 nucleotide sequence: TGTGCTTGTTGGCGGGGGGATGGGGATACGCAGTATTTT. This encodes CACWRGDGDTQYF.

The V call is TRBV29-1, the J call TRBJ2-1, with 9 positions matching TRBD2. The CDR3 length is 15 residues. In germline, CDR1 is SQVTM, CDR2 ANQGSEA. Trimming at V came to 1 base and at J to 9 bases, leaving 10 bases not matched to a gene. CDR3 amino acids: CSVEVVSSGTGEQFF. The CDR3 coding sequence is TGCAGCGTTGAAGTGGTCTCTAGCGGGACTGGTGAGCAGTTCTTC.

The chain carries TRBV5-8 and TRBJ1-5; D is undetermined. This CDR3 is 14 amino acids long. V lost 5 bases and J lost 5, with 14 bases in between. The V gene's germline CDR1 is SGHTS and CDR2 YDEGEE. The CDR3: CASSHGRRDQPQHF. The CDR3, as DNA: TGTGCCAGCAGTCACGGGAGAAGGGATCAGCCCCAGCATTTT.

This clone has a handful of counts. For the CDR3, the DNA is TGTGCCAGCAGCACCAGACTCCCAAGCTCCTACAATGAGCAGTTCTTC. Translating gives CASSTRLPSSYNEQFF. The chain employs TRBV7-8 and TRBJ2-1; D gene uncertain. V gave up 5 bases and J gave up 0 bases, with 14 bases separating them. The germline CDR1 and CDR2 sequences are SGHVS and FQNEAQ. There are 16 residues in the CDR3.

This chain links TRBV11-2 with TRBJ2-7; 9 bases match TRBD1. The CDR3 runs 15 residues. V dropped 5 bases and J dropped 3; count of bases not matched to a gene: 8. Germline lookup yields CDR1 SGHAT and CDR2 FQNNGV. The CDR3 reads CASSPGTGPYYEQYF. For the CDR3, the DNA is TGTGCCAGCAGCCCCGGGACAGGGCCTTACTACGAGCAGTACTTC.

In DNA, the CDR3 is TGTGCCAGCAGCGTAGCTAACGCCGGGGAAGCTTTCTTT. Protein sequence: CASSVANAGEAFF. The chain is built from TRBV9 and TRBJ1-1; D unclear. Trimming took 0 bases from V and 8 from J, leaving 11 bases between them. This CDR3 region has 13 residues. Germline loops: CDR1 SGDLS, CDR2 YYNGEE.

This chain joins TRBV27 and TRBJ1-1; D remains unclear. V was clipped by 7 bases and J by 0 bases, with 21 bases between them. CDR3 length equals 17 residues. Germline-derived CDR1 and CDR2 are MNHEY and SMNVEV (reference sequence). CDR3 residues: CASNSVKTFVVNTEAFF. The CDR3 bases are TGTGCCAGCAACTCGGTCAAAACCTTCGTTGTGAACACTGAAGCTTTCTTT.

The V call is TRBV24-1, the J call TRBJ1-5; 8 bases match TRBD1. CDR3 size: 16 residues. Per the germline V gene, CDR1 is KGHDR and CDR2 is SFDVKD. Trimming at V came to 3 bases and at J to 3 bases, leaving 6 bases not matched to a gene. The CDR3, as DNA: TGTGCCACCAGTGATACACGACAGGGGAACAATCAGCCCCAGCATTTT. Encoded protein: CATSDTRQGNNQPQHF.

V is TRBV6-5 and J is TRBJ2-7; 7 bases match TRBD1. V lost 7 bases, J lost 2 bases, and 5 bases stayed unmatched. The CDR3 is 13 residues long. Germline V gene data show CDR1 as MNHEY and CDR2 as SVGAGI. DNA for the CDR3: TGTGCCAGCAAGACAGGGCTCACCTACGAGCAGTACTTC. Amino acids: CASKTGLTYEQYF.

Only a few counts were recorded for this clone. The chain joins TRBV7-2 to TRBJ1-5; TRBD1 is a possible D gene (5 bases). V gave up 5 bases and J gave up 0 bases, with 8 bases separating them. Germline V CDR1 and CDR2: SGHTA, FQGNSA. This CDR3 is built from 14 residues. The CDR3 here is CASSATASNQPQHF. CDR3 sequence (DNA): TGTGCCAGCAGCGCGACAGCTAGCAATCAGCCCCAGCATTTT.

This chain uses TRBV6-5 with TRBJ2-5, with 8 nucleotides matching TRBD1. Looked up from germline, CDR1 is MNHEY and CDR2 is SVGAGI. The V and J ends lost 6 bases and 1 base, in that order; junction bases with no gene match: 4. The CDR3 runs 14 residues. CDR3 bases: TGTGCCAGCAGAGGGACAGGAATCCAAGAGACCCAGTACTTC. Amino acid sequence: CASRGTGIQETQYF.

For the CDR3, the DNA is TGCGCCAGCAGCCCTGGACAGGGAGGCTACAATGAGCAGTTCTTC. Translated: CASSPGQGGYNEQFF. The genes are TRBV5-1 and TRBJ2-1; 8 bases align to TRBD1. The CDR3 runs 15 residues. V gave up 4 bases and J gave up 3 bases; unmatched junction bases: 6. Germline V lookup: CDR1 SGHRS, CDR2 YFSETQ.

The chain carries TRBV7-9 and TRBJ1-2; D perhaps matches TRBD1 (5 bases). The CDR3 totals 16 residues. Trimming pared 5 bases from V and 0 bases from J, leaving 16 bases between. Germline CDR1 reads SEHNR; CDR2 reads FQNEAQ (reference sequence). This chain's CDR3 is CASSPLLGTPNYGYTF. Written as DNA, the CDR3 is TGTGCCAGCAGCCCCCTCTTGGGGACTCCTAACTATGGCTACACCTTC.

The V gene is TRBV28, the J gene TRBJ2-5, with D maybe TRBD1 (5 bases). The CDR3 runs 14 residues. V lost 6 bases, J lost 9 bases, and 20 bases lay in between. The germline CDR1 and CDR2 sequences are MDHEN and SYDVKM. The DNA for the CDR3 is TGTGCCAGCAGGGAGCTGCCCCAGGGTAGGGCCCAGTACTTC. It translates to CASRELPQGRAQYF. The variable domain in full, with the rest retrieved from reference TRBV28 and TRBJ2-5, is DVKVTQSSRYLVKRTGEKVFLECVQDMDHENMFWYRQDPGLGLRLIYFSYDVKMKEKGDIPEGYSVSREKKERFSLILESASTNQTSMYLCASRELPQGRAQYFGPGTRLLVL.